The 16 T cell receptor beta chains given below trace back to one sample, sequenced in a study of T-cell reconstitution after alpha-beta-depleted transplantation in children. During its preparation, the TCRbeta library received unique molecular identifiers. TCRdb re-called the PCR reads through MiXCR, storing one row per CDR3 protein. In the table there are approximately 650,000 distinct CDR3 sequences, around 12% of which are singletons. Source: PBMCs, taken before TCRalphabeta/CD19-depleted stem cell transplant. All receptors come from a girl under 10 years old with congenital amegakaryocytic thrombocytopenia, due to receive a stem cell transplant.

This clonotype occurred many times. The chain uses TRBV29-1 and TRBJ2-1, with 14 positions matching TRBD2. This CDR3 has 14 residues. V shed 6 bases, J shed 6 bases, and the junction held 4 bases outside the gene matches. Germline assignment: CDR1 SQVTM and CDR2 ANQGSEA. CDR3 DNA sequence: TGCAGCGTCCGACTAGCGGGAGGGCCCAATGAGCAGTTCTTC. Its translation is CSVRLAGGPNEQFF.

The chain uses TRBV24-1 and TRBJ2-2; D is uncertain. Germline CDR1 KGHDR, CDR2 SFDVKD. This CDR3 comprises 14 residues. Trimming stripped 1 base from V and 7 bases from J, with 9 bases between. The CDR3 DNA sequence: TGTGCCACCAGTGATTTTCCGGGTCTCGGGGAGCTGTTTTTT. Encoded protein: CATSDFPGLGELFF.

The chain couples TRBV29-1 to TRBJ2-2, with a possible D match to TRBD1 (5 bases). V was clipped by 0 bases and J by 2 bases, with 10 bases between them. The CDR3 extends over 15 amino acids. Germline-derived CDR1 and CDR2 are SQVTM and ANQGSEA. CDR3 DNA: TGCAGCGTTGAAGACGCGACAGTTAACACCGGGGAGCTGTTTTTT. It yields the protein CSVEDATVNTGELFF.

The V call is TRBV20-1, the J call TRBJ1-2; 9 bases fit TRBD1. The CDR3 covers 11 residues. The germline V gene encodes CDR1 DFQATT and CDR2 SNEGSKA (reference sequence). The CDR3 DNA is TGCAGGGCAGACAGGGGGATTGGCTACACCTTC. Translated: CRADRGIGYTF.

There are many counts of this clonotype. This chain uses TRBV29-1 with TRBJ2-3; no definite D call. CDR3 length: 11 amino acids. V lost 7 bases and J lost 4, with 9 bases in between. Germline CDR1 and CDR2: SQVTM and ANQGSEA. DNA for the CDR3: TGCAGCGCCCGTTGGGCAGATACGCAGTATTTT. Its protein product is CSARWADTQYF.

Many counts were recorded for this clonotype. The CDR3 DNA sequence: TGTGCCAGCAGTTCCGTCAAGGCGGGAGGAACAGATACGCAGTATTTT. This codes for CASSSVKAGGTDTQYF. The V call is TRBV12-3 or TRBV12-4, the J call TRBJ2-3, with TRBD2 matching over 8 bases. This CDR3 has 16 amino acids. The trim removed 4 bases at V and 3 bases at J, leaving 9 bases unmatched.

This clonotype was detected many times. The CDR3 DNA reads TGCAGCGTCGTCCAATACGACGAGCAGTACTTC. Translated: CSVVQYDEQYF. The chain links TRBV29-1 to TRBJ2-7; D gene uncertain. Germline V gives CDR1 SQVTM, CDR2 ANQGSEA. The CDR3 spans 11 residues. Trimming removed 6 bases from V and 5 bases from J, with 11 bases in between.

This clonotype was seen ten or more times. The V gene is TRBV6-5, the J gene TRBJ2-5; TRBD2 might be the D (5 bases). The CDR3 is made up of 16 amino acids. The germline CDR1 and CDR2 sequences are MNHEY and SVGAGI. V lost 2 bases, J lost 1 base, and 14 bases lay in between. Here the CDR3 DNA reads TGTGCCAGCAGTTACACGGGAATGTTTTCCCAAGAGACCCAGTACTTC. Translation: CASSYTGMFSQETQYF.

This clonotype was found a few times. The CDR3 DNA is TGTGCCAGCAGCTTAGTCTCCGGGCGGGAGGGGAATGAGCAGTTCTTC. Its protein product is CASSLVSGREGNEQFF. The J gene is TRBJ2-1, the V gene TRBV7-9; 9 bases map to TRBD2. V trimming: 1 base; J trimming: 7 bases; junction bases outside the gene matches: 8. In germline, CDR1 is SEHNR, CDR2 FQNEAQ (reference sequence). The CDR3 covers 16 residues.

The CDR3 loop is CSVVNQAGELFF. CDR3 in DNA: TGCAGCGTCGTTAATCAGGCCGGGGAGCTGTTTTTT. The chain recombines TRBV29-1 with TRBJ2-2, with D unresolved. CDR1 and CDR2 from the germline V gene are SQVTM and ANQGSEA. The CDR3 runs 12 residues. With 6 bases removed from V and 6 bases from J, the gap between germline ends came to 11 bases.

There are many counts of this clonotype. The chain is built from TRBV29-1 and TRBJ2-1; 7 bases match TRBD1. This CDR3 comprises 12 residues. The V gene's germline CDR1 is SQVTM and CDR2 ANQGSEA. J was trimmed by 4 bases and V by 7 bases; bases with no gene match: 4. As DNA, the CDR3 is TGCAGCGCGACAGGGAGATACAATGAGCAGTTCTTC. Its protein is CSATGRYNEQFF.

The rearrangement links TRBV2 to TRBJ1-5, with D uncertain. Germline V gene lookup returns CDR1 SNHLY and CDR2 FYNNEI. The CDR3 is made up of 15 amino acids. V was cut by 2 bases and J by 0 bases, with 8 bases left in between. The CDR3 reads CASSERPLSNQPQHF. The CDR3 DNA follows: TGTGCCAGCAGTGAAAGGCCCCTTAGCAATCAGCCCCAGCATTTT.

The chain combines TRBV4-1 with TRBJ2-5, with TRBD1 as a possible D gene (5 bases). The length of the CDR3 is 17 residues. The germline V gene has CDR1 MGHRA and CDR2 YSYEKL. V gave up 2 bases and J gave up 5 bases, with 21 bases separating them. CDR3 nucleotides: TGCGCCAGCAGCCAAATGGGTGGAGCTAGGTCAGGGGAGACCCAGTACTTC. It yields the protein CASSQMGGARSGETQYF.

The chain recombines TRBV20-1 with TRBJ2-5; D is unresolved. Germline assignment: CDR1 DFQATT and CDR2 SNEGSKA (reference sequence). The CDR3 runs 16 residues. V lost 4 bases, J lost 1 base, and 19 bases lay in between. CDR3 in amino acids: CSAKGDPGSTQETQYF. The CDR3 nucleotides are TGCAGTGCTAAGGGCGACCCAGGATCCACCCAAGAGACCCAGTACTTC.

The table lists this clonotype with many counts. This chain connects TRBV15 to TRBJ2-2, with D possibly being TRBD2 (6 bases). V dropped 0 bases and J dropped 5 bases, with 10 bases sitting between them. CDR3 length: 15 amino acids. From germline, CDR1 is LNHNV and CDR2 YYDKDF (reference sequence). In nucleotides, the CDR3 is TGTGCCACCAGCAGAGAGCAGCTAGCGACCGGGGAGCTGTTTTTT. Encoded protein: CATSREQLATGELFF.

This clonotype has a count of ten or more. This chain joins TRBV5-1 and TRBJ2-5; 7 bases match TRBD1. Germline V gene data show CDR1 as SGHRS and CDR2 as YFSETQ. J was trimmed by 3 bases and V by 1 base; bases with no gene match: 3. The CDR3 is 14 residues long. The CDR3 DNA reads TGCGCCAGCAGCTTGAGGGACAGAGAAGAGACCCAGTACTTC. Amino acid sequence: CASSLRDREETQYF.